The 25 T cell receptor beta chains below come from one sample, sequenced in a study of T cell changes during pregnancy in multiple sclerosis. Measured with immunoSEQ multiplex PCR; TCRdb has only the in-frame clones, and not every one. This sample has about 59,000 clones; over 85% occur once, and the top ten carry about 2.8%. The source was CD8+ T cells from peripheral blood mononuclear cells, collected in the third trimester of pregnancy. The receptors come from a female donor with multiple sclerosis, enrolled in a pregnancy study.

V gene TRBV4-1 combines with J gene TRBJ1-5; possibly TRBD1 for D (5 bases). The CDR3 is 15 residues long. V gave up 2 bases and J gave up 7 bases, with 15 bases separating them. Germline CDR1 MGHRA, CDR2 YSYEKL. DNA for the CDR3: TGCGCCAGCAGCCAACAGGGAGGGGACGGACAGCCCCAGCATTTT. Amino acid sequence: CASSQQGGDGQPQHF.

The DNA of the CDR3 is TGTGCCACCGGCGGGAGCTCCTACAATGAGCAGTTCTTC. Encoded protein: CATGGSSYNEQFF. The V call is TRBV6-6, the J call TRBJ2-1, with 7 nucleotides matching TRBD2. V was clipped by 10 bases and J by 0 bases; unmatched bases: 3. This CDR3 has 13 residues. Per the germline V gene, CDR1 is MNHNY and CDR2 is SVGAGI (reference sequence).

This clone has only one observation. The chain is built from TRBV6-1 and TRBJ2-1; 8 positions match TRBD2. CDR1 MNHNS and CDR2 SASEGT come from the germline V gene. This CDR3 has 15 amino acids. V trimming: 3 bases; J trimming: 2 bases; junction bases outside the gene matches: 3. CDR3 in amino acids: CASSDQAGAYNEQFF. In nucleotides, the CDR3 is TGTGCCAGCAGTGATCAAGCGGGGGCCTACAATGAGCAGTTCTTC.

V is TRBV9 and J is TRBJ2-7; tentatively, D is TRBD1 (5 bases). This CDR3 contains 12 residues. Germline assignment: CDR1 SGDLS and CDR2 YYNGEE. V was trimmed by 2 bases and J by 6 bases, leaving 9 bases between them. The CDR3 here is CASSVNQGEQYF. DNA for the CDR3: TGTGCCAGCAGCGTCAACCAGGGCGAGCAGTACTTC.

The chain joins TRBV11-3 to TRBJ1-2; no firm D call. Per germline, CDR1 SGHNT and CDR2 YENEEA. The CDR3 has 17 amino acids. V was cut by 2 bases and J by 5 bases, with 21 bases left in between. The CDR3 DNA reads as TGTGCCAGCAGCTTAACAGCCTTCAGAGGCGGGCTATATGGCTACACCTTC. Amino acids: CASSLTAFRGGLYGYTF.

The V gene is TRBV27, the J gene TRBJ2-1; the match to TRBD2 covers 10 bases. Germline loops: CDR1 MNHEY, CDR2 SMNVEV (reference sequence). The V and J ends lost 6 bases and 4 bases, in that order; junction bases with no gene match: 3. This CDR3 comprises 14 residues. CDR3 sequence reads: CASRWTSGYNEQFF. As DNA, the CDR3 is TGTGCCAGCAGGTGGACTAGCGGATACAATGAGCAGTTCTTC.

V gene TRBV6-1 combines with J gene TRBJ1-2; TRBD1 is a possible D gene (5 bases). The CDR3 covers 14 residues. Looked up from germline, CDR1 is MNHNS and CDR2 is SASEGT. Trimming stripped 8 bases from V and 3 bases from J, with 16 bases between. The CDR3 protein is CASAGRGEDYGYTF. The DNA for the CDR3 is TGTGCCAGCGCCGGGAGGGGCGAGGACTATGGCTACACCTTC.

The chain couples TRBV6-1 to TRBJ2-7; TRBD2 aligns across 10 bases. The CDR3 covers 13 residues. Germline CDR1 and CDR2: MNHNS and SASEGT. After removal of 7 bases from V and 4 bases from J, the junction contained 4 bases not matched to a gene. For the CDR3, the DNA is TGTGCCAGCACCGGGACTAGCGATTACGAGCAGTACTTC. Translating gives CASTGTSDYEQYF.

The count of this clone is one. The chain carries TRBV29-1 and TRBJ1-2, with D unclear. The CDR3 is 12 residues long. From germline, CDR1 is SQVTM and CDR2 ANQGSEA. V shed 5 bases and J shed 5 bases, with 12 bases lying between them. The CDR3 DNA reads as TGCAGCGTTCGGTGGAGGGAATATGGCTACACCTTC. Protein: CSVRWREYGYTF.

V is TRBV9 and J is TRBJ2-5, with a tentative D call TRBD1 (6 bases). Trimming took off 2 bases at V and 5 bases at J, with 10 bases between the two ends. Looked up from germline, CDR1 is SGDLS and CDR2 is YYNGEE. This CDR3 is built from 13 residues. The CDR3 bases are TGTGCCAGCAGCGTCAAGGGGGAGGAGACCCAGTACTTC. It yields the protein CASSVKGEETQYF.

This clone was seen just once. The V call is TRBV4-1, the J call TRBJ2-7; 8 positions match TRBD2. CDR3 size: 15 residues. In germline, CDR1 is MGHRA, CDR2 YSYEKL. The V and J ends lost 0 bases and 5 bases, in that order; junction bases with no gene match: 6. For the CDR3, the DNA is TGCGCCAGCAGCCAAGAAGCGAGCGGGAGCCACGAGCAGTACTTC. Translating it yields CASSQEASGSHEQYF.

The CDR3 loop reads CASSDSRGSRTDTQYF. Here the CDR3 DNA reads TGTGCCAGCAGTGACTCCCGGGGGAGTCGAACAGATACGCAGTATTTT. The chain carries TRBV6-4 and TRBJ2-3, with a weak D call TRBD2 (6 bases). The length of the CDR3 is 16 residues. V lost 0 bases, J lost 3 bases, and 13 bases lay in between. Germline V gives CDR1 MRHNA, CDR2 SNTAGT.

The chain links TRBV6-4 to TRBJ2-1; D is undetermined. CDR1 and CDR2 from the germline V gene are MRHNA and SNTAGT. Deletions cut 3 bases from V and 0 bases from J, with 9 bases between. This CDR3 is built from 15 residues. The CDR3 DNA is TGTGCCAGCAGTGATGGGCCGTACTCCTACAATGAGCAGTTCTTC. Translation gives CASSDGPYSYNEQFF.

The chain joins TRBV19 to TRBJ1-3; unclear D gene. Per the germline V gene, CDR1 is LNHDA and CDR2 is SQIVND (reference sequence). V was cut by 3 bases and J by 0 bases, with 9 bases left in between. This CDR3 has 15 residues. The CDR3 reads CASSMTRISGNTIYF. The CDR3, as DNA: TGTGCCAGTAGTATGACACGGATCTCTGGAAACACCATATATTTT.

The CDR3 DNA is TGTGCCAGCAGCCAGCAGGGGGCCTACGAGCAGTACTTC. It yields the protein CASSQQGAYEQYF. The chain joins TRBV28 to TRBJ2-7, with TRBD1 identical over 7 bases. The CDR3 spans 13 residues. The ends lost 6 bases at V and 2 bases at J; junction bases unmatched: 4. CDR1 and CDR2 from the germline V gene are MDHEN and SYDVKM.

The chain joins TRBV9 to TRBJ2-3, with 7 bases fitting TRBD2. The CDR3 totals 16 residues. The ends lost 2 bases at V and 0 bases at J; junction bases unmatched: 6. Germline V gives CDR1 SGDLS, CDR2 YYNGEE. The CDR3 nucleotides read TGTGCCAGCAGCGTTTCGGGGGGAGGTAGCACAGATACGCAGTATTTT. Its translation: CASSVSGGGSTDTQYF.

This rearrangement joins TRBV27 to TRBJ2-3; D is possibly TRBD1 (6 bases). The CDR3 runs to 16 residues. V was pared by 6 bases and J by 6 bases, with 22 bases between. Germline V lookup: CDR1 MNHEY, CDR2 SMNVEV (reference sequence). The CDR3 DNA sequence: TGTGCCAGCAGGCCAGGGGCAGTCGCCGCAATGGATACGCAGTATTTT. Its protein is CASRPGAVAAMDTQYF.

The chain joins TRBV27 to TRBJ2-2; D may be TRBD2 (7 bases). The CDR3 loop spans 15 amino acids. In germline, CDR1 is MNHEY, CDR2 SMNVEV (reference sequence). V was trimmed by 7 bases and J by 6 bases, leaving 18 bases between them. As DNA, the CDR3 is TGTGCCAGCACCCCGTCGGGGGGCGGTGCCGGGGAGCTGTTTTTT. This translates into CASTPSGGGAGELFF.

This clone was seen once. The V call is TRBV4-3, the J call TRBJ2-1; 7 bases match TRBD2. The CDR3 loop spans 15 amino acids. Trimming removed 3 bases from V and 5 bases from J; junction bases left unmatched: 7. Germline CDR1 reads LGHNA; CDR2 reads YSLEER. This chain's CDR3 is CASSQWEGWDNEQFF. DNA for the CDR3: TGCGCCAGCAGCCAGTGGGAGGGCTGGGACAATGAGCAGTTCTTC.

To note about this clone: This specimen includes other DNA sequences encoding the same CDR3. The chain joins TRBV6-5 to TRBJ2-3; no definite D call. Germline CDR1 is MNHEY and CDR2 is SVGAGI. Trimming took 10 bases from V and 6 from J, leaving 14 bases between them. This CDR3 region has 12 residues. CDR3 region: CATRKPADTQYF. CDR3 DNA: TGTGCCACCAGAAAGCCCGCGGATACGCAGTATTTT.

This chain joins TRBV27 and TRBJ2-7; D remains ambiguous. The CDR3 contains 13 residues. The germline CDR1 and CDR2 sequences are MNHEY and SMNVEV (reference sequence). Trimming pared 8 bases from V and 0 bases from J, leaving 11 bases between. CDR3 loop: CASHHPGSYEQYF. The CDR3 nucleotides read TGTGCCAGCCACCATCCGGGCTCCTACGAGCAGTACTTC.

The genes are TRBV5-1 and TRBJ1-1, with D possibly TRBD1 on 5 matching bases. V lost 0 bases and J 0 bases, leaving 9 bases between the germline ends. Germline V CDR1 and CDR2: SGHRS, YFSETQ. The CDR3 is 15 residues long. This chain's CDR3 is CASSLDRSLNTEAFF. CDR3 nucleotides: TGCGCCAGCAGCTTGGACAGGTCTCTGAACACTGAAGCTTTCTTT. The full variable domain, in which reference TRBV5-1 and TRBJ1-1 provide the parts outside the CDR3, is KAGVTQTPRYLIKTRGQQVTLSCSPISGHRSVSWYQQTPGQGLQFLFEYFSETQRNKGNFPGRFSGRQFSNSRSEMNVSTLELGDSALYLCASSLDRSLNTEAFFGQGTRLTVV.

The V and J genes are TRBV7-6 and TRBJ2-3, with TRBD1 matching over 8 bases. The length of the CDR3 is 14 residues. Trimming at V came to 5 bases and at J to 6 bases, leaving 7 bases not matched to a gene. Germline loops: CDR1 SGHVS, CDR2 FNYEAQ. CDR3 nucleotide sequence: TGTGCCAGCAGCCCAGGACAGGGATCGGATACGCAGTATTTT. Amino acid sequence: CASSPGQGSDTQYF.

The chain links TRBV19 to TRBJ1-5; the D gene is possibly TRBD1 (6 bases). Trimming pared 3 bases from V and 7 bases from J, leaving 13 bases between. The CDR3 length is 14 residues. The germline V gene encodes CDR1 LNHDA and CDR2 SQIVND (reference sequence). The CDR3 here is CASSMTGRGQPQHF. DNA of the CDR3: TGTGCCAGTAGTATGACAGGTCGAGGGCAGCCCCAGCATTTT.

V usage is TRBV5-5 and J usage is TRBJ1-1; D may be TRBD1 (6 bases). The CDR3 runs to 14 residues. CDR1 SGHKS and CDR2 YYEKEE come from the germline V gene (reference sequence). V lost 4 bases to trimming and J lost 0 bases, with 10 bases between them. Here the CDR3 reads CASSLDSMNTEAFF. In nucleotides, the CDR3 is TGTGCCAGCAGCCTGGACAGCATGAACACTGAAGCTTTCTTT.